What follows is one T cell receptor (beta chain) and its context. V lost 7 bases and J lost 4; bases outside the gene matches: 11. Per the germline V gene, CDR1 is SNHLY and CDR2 is FYNNEI. The CDR3 is made up of 15 amino acids. Produced via immunoSEQ multiplex PCR; TCRdb's table is partial and in-frame only. The sample contains some 140,000 clones, around 82% of which appear only once. This specimen belongs to a study of blood T cell repertoires in COVID-19. In the study overall: COVID-19 samples from acute and convalescent phases originated in the United States, Italy and Spain.

Specimen: peripheral blood. The TCR sequence derives from a man aged 55-75 years with COVID-19, enrolled during active disease. The chain has TRBV2 and TRBJ2-7; 9 nucleotides line up with TRBD1. As DNA, the CDR3 is TGTGCCAGCAATCCCTGGGGACAGGGCACATACGAGCAGTACTTC. Translating gives CASNPWGQGTYEQYF.